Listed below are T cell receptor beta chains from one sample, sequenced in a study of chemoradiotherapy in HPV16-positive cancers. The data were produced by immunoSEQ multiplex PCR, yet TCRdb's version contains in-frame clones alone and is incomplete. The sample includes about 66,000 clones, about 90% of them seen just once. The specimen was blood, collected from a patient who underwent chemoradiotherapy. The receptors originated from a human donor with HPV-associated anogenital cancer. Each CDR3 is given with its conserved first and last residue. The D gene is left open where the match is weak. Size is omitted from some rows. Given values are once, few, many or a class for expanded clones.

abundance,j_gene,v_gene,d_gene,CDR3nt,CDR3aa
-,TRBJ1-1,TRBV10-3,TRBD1,TGTGCCATCGGCACAGGGGGGGAGGGTGGTACTGAAGCTTTCTTT,CAIGTGGEGGTEAFF
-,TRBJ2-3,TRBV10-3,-,TGTGCCATCGCGGCAGGGGAGACAGATACGCAGTATTTT,CAIAAGETDTQYF
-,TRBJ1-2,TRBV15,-,TGTGCCACCAGCAGTGAGGAGGTGTTTCGTGGCTACACCTTC,CATSSEEVFRGYTF
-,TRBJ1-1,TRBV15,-,TGTGCCACCAGCAGAGCGGGAATAGGGGCCTTTATGAACACTGAAGCTTTCTTT,CATSRAGIGAFMNTEAFF
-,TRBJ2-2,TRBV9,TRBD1,TGTGCCAGCAGCGAATTACAGGGGTTCGTCGGGGAGCTGTTTTTT,CASSELQGFVGELFF
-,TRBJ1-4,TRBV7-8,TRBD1,TGTGCCAGCAGCGAGCGGGACAGGGGGCTGGGGCTTAATGAAAAACTGTTTTTT,CASSERDRGLGLNEKLFF
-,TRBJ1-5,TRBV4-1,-,TGCGCCAGCAGCCCCCCTGGGGGGGCGCCGGGCAATCAGCCCCAGCATTTT,CASSPPGGAPGNQPQHF
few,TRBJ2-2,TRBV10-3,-,TGTGCCATCAGTGTGCGGCAGAACACCGGGGAGCTGTTTTTT,CAISVRQNTGELFF
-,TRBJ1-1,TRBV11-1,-,TGTGCCAGCCGACTAGAGATGAACACTGAAGCTTTCTTT,CASRLEMNTEAFF
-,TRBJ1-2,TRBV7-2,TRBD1,TGTGCCAGCAGCTTATATTCCGGGACAGGGGGATATGGCTACACCTTC,CASSLYSGTGGYGYTF
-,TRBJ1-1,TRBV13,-,TGTGCCAGCAGCCCCGGAGAGGTCACTGAAGCTTTCTTT,CASSPGEVTEAFF
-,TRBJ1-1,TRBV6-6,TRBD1,TGTGCCAGCAGTTACGAGGGGGCTGGCACTGAAGCTTTCTTT,CASSYEGAGTEAFF
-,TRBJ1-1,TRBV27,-,TGTGCCAGCAGCGGCGCGGTGAACACTGAAGCTTTCTTT,CASSGAVNTEAFF
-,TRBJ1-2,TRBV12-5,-,TGTGCTAGTGGTTTGGATGGGGAAAACTATGGCTACACCTTC,CASGLDGENYGYTF
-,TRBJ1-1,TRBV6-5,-,TGTGCCAGCAGTTACGCCCTGGGGACTGAAGCTTTCTTT,CASSYALGTEAFF
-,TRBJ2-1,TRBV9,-,TGTGCCAGCAGCGTGGCCGGGTACAATGAGCAGTTCTTC,CASSVAGYNEQFF
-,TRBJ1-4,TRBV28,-,TGTGCCAGCAGTTCCCGGAGCCGCGGGCCTAGTGAAAAACTGTTTTTT,CASSSRSRGPSEKLFF
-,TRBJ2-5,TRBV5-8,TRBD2,TGTGCCAGCAGCTTGTTAGCGGGAGGGAAAGAGACCCAGTACTTC,CASSLLAGGKETQYF
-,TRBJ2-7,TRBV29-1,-,TGCAGCGTTGGACAGACCTACGAGCAGTACTTC,CSVGQTYEQYF
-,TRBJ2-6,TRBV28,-,TGTGCCAGCAGGACCAGCCTCTCTGGGGCCAACGTCCTGACTTTC,CASRTSLSGANVLTF
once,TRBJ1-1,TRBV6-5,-,TGTGCCAGCAGTTACTCCTTGGGGTGGAACACTGAAGCTTTCTTT,CASSYSLGWNTEAFF
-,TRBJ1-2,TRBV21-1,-,TGTGCCAGCAGCAAGAGACCCCGGCGGGACTATGGCTACACCTTC,CASSKRPRRDYGYTF
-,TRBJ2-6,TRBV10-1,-,TGCGCCAGCAGCGCCCACGGCTCTGGGGCCAACGTCCTGACTTTC,CASSAHGSGANVLTF
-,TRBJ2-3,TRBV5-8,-,TGTGCCAGCAGCTTGGGAGTGGGTACAGATACGCAGTATTTT,CASSLGVGTDTQYF
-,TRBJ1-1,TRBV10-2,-,TGCGCCAGCAGATCACAGGGTATAGCGGCTGAAGCTTTCTTT,CASRSQGIAAEAFF
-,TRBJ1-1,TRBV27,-,TGTGCCAGCAGTTCCGGGAACACTGAAGCTTTCTTT,CASSSGNTEAFF
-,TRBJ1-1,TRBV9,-,TGTGCCAGCAGCGAAATCTTAGATACTATAATGGCCACTGAAGCTTTCTTT,CASSEILDTIMATEAFF
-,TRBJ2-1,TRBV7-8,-,TGTGCCAGCAGCTTAGTCGGGGGATCCTACAATGAGCAGTTCTTC,CASSLVGGSYNEQFF
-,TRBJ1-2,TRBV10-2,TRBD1,TGCGCCAGCAGAAGGGGGCCTAACTATGGCTACACCTTC,CASRRGPNYGYTF
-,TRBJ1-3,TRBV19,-,TGTGCCAGTAGTATCGGGAGTTACTCTGGAAACACCATATATTTT,CASSIGSYSGNTIYF
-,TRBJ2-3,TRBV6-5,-,TGTGCCAGCATTCGTTCTGGGAGCACAGATACGCAGTATTTT,CASIRSGSTDTQYF
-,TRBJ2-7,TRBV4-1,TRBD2,TGCGCCAGCAGCCCGGGACTAGCTACGACCTACGAGCAGTACTTC,CASSPGLATTYEQYF
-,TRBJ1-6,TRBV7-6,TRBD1,TGTGCCAGCAGCCAGGGACAGGGGCGGCATTCACCCCTCCACTTT,CASSQGQGRHSPLHF
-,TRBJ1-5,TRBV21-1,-,TGTGCCAGCAGCAAAGTCCAGGGGGCGCTTGGCAATCAGCCCCAGCATTTT,CASSKVQGALGNQPQHF
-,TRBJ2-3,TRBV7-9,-,TGTGCCAGCAGCTTACCGGACAGCCGCACAGATACGCAGTATTTT,CASSLPDSRTDTQYF
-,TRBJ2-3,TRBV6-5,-,TGTGCCAGCAATCCTGGACAAGCCCACACAGATACGCAGTATTTT,CASNPGQAHTDTQYF
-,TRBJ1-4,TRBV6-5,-,TGTGCCAGCAGTTACGTAGATGAAAAACTGTTTTTT,CASSYVDEKLFF
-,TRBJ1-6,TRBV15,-,TGTGCCACCAGCAGGGGGTCAGGGAGGAATAATTCACCCCTCCACTTT,CATSRGSGRNNSPLHF
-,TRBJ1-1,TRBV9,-,TGTGCCAGCAGCGTAGAGTCTGGAGGCACTGAAGCTTTCTTT,CASSVESGGTEAFF
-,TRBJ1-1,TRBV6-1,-,TGTGCCAGCAGAAATCCACAGGGATCGGGAGCTTTCTTT,CASRNPQGSGAFF
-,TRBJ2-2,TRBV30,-,TGTGCCTGGAGACCCGACTTGAACACCGGGGAGCTGTTTTTT,CAWRPDLNTGELFF
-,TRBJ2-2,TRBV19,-,TGTGCCAGTAGTATTTCGGCCCTGAACACCGGGGAGCTGTTTTTT,CASSISALNTGELFF
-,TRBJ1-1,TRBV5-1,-,TGCGCCAGCAGCTTGGGCCCGACCGGTGAGACTGAAGCTTTCTTT,CASSLGPTGETEAFF
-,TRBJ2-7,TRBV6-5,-,TGTGCCAGCAGTTACTCGACAGAAATTGAGCAGTACTTC,CASSYSTEIEQYF
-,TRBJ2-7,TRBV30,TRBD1,TGTGCCTGGGACCAAGGACAGGGCTACGAGCAGTACTTC,CAWDQGQGYEQYF
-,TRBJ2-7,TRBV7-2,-,TGTGCCAGCAGCTTGGGCGGAGGGGTCTACGAGCAGTACTTC,CASSLGGGVYEQYF
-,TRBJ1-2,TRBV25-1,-,TGTGCCAGCTACCGACACCCCTATGGCTACACCTTC,CASYRHPYGYTF
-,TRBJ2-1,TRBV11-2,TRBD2,TGTGCCAGCAGCCCGAGGTGGGCTAGCGGGAGAACCTACAATGAGCAGTTCTTC,CASSPRWASGRTYNEQFF
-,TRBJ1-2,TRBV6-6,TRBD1,TGTGCCAGCAGGCCAGGGGGCATCGATGGCTACACCTTC,CASRPGGIDGYTF
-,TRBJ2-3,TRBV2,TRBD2,TGTGCCAGCAGTGAAGCATGGCTAGCGGGGGACTATACGCAGTATTTT,CASSEAWLAGDYTQYF
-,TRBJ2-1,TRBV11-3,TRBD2,TGTGCCAGCAGCCCCGGACTAGCGGGGTACAATGAGCAGTTCTTC,CASSPGLAGYNEQFF
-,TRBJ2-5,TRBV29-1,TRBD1,TGCAGCGTTGATGTACAGGGGGGTATCGGGGAGACCCAGTACTTC,CSVDVQGGIGETQYF
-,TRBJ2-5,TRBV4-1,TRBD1,TGCGCCAGCAGCCAGATGGAGACAGGGAATAGGATTGGAGAGACCCAGTACTTC,CASSQMETGNRIGETQYF
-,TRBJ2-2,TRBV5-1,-,TGCGCCAGCAGCTTGGGGATCCTTAACTCAAACACCGGGGAGCTGTTTTTT,CASSLGILNSNTGELFF
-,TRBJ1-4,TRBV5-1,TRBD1,TGCGCCAGCAGCCCCCAACCGGGACAGGGAAGCGGAAAACTGTTTTTT,CASSPQPGQGSGKLFF